This T cell receptor beta chain was recovered during a study of lymphopenia after photon versus proton radiotherapy. This CDR3 region has 17 residues. V was pared by 6 bases and J by 6 bases, with 26 bases between. Germline values: CDR1 MNHEY, CDR2 SMNVEV (reference sequence). Repertoires were generated with immunoSEQ multiplex PCR, while TCRdb's copy carries only in-frame clones and drops some. This table holds approximately 30,000 clones, around 94% found once. General observations from the study: In patients who died, overall survival fell as post-nadir TCR diversity dropped more.

This clone was counted once. Its target is unknown. The chain uses TRBV27 and TRBJ1-2; D is unclear. The TCR comes from a woman in her 50s with cholangiocarcinoma. The specimen comprised peripheral blood, sampled from a patient treated with photon-based radiotherapy. The CDR3 DNA is TGTGCCAGCAGCCATCGCGGCCTTCCCCTTAATTTTAATGGCTACACCTTC. Translating gives CASSHRGLPLNFNGYTF.